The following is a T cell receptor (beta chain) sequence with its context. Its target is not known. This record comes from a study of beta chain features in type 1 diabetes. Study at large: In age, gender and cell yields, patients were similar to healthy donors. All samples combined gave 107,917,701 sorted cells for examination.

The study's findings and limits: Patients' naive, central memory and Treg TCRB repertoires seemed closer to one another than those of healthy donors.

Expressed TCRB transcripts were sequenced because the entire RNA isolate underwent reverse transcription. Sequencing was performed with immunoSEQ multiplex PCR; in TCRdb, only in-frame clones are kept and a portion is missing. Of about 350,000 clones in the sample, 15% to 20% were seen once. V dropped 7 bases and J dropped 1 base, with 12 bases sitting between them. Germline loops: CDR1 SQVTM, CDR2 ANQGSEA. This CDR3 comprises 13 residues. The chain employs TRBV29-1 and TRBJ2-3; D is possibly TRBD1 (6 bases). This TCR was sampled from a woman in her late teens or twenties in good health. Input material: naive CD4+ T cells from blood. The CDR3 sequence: CSAQGRRTDTQYF. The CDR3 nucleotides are TGCAGCGCACAGGGACGCCGCACAGATACGCAGTATTTT.